This TCR beta chain was found in a study of cytomegalovirus exposure and HLA in healthy donors. Across the study: There were 300 to 400 genotyped donors. Of these, 81% fell in the genetic ancestry cluster associated with self-reported Caucasian donors. Study observations and caveats: Association of a missense DCLRE1C variant with TCR beta V- and J-gene trimming was reported in a later analysis.

Vbeta (60) and Jbeta (13) primers were used in the PCR. TCRdb's copy holds only in-frame clones and misses some; the assay was immunoSEQ multiplex PCR. This sample's table reports over 25,000 clones. As to this clone: Its target is not known.

Germline CDR1 is SGHDN and CDR2 is FVKESK. The CDR3 consists of 13 residues. V was shortened by 4 bases and J by 8 bases, with 9 bases between the two germline ends. The chain combines TRBV14 with TRBJ1-6; tentative D call: TRBD1 (5 bases). The clonotype comes from a man younger than 45 in good health and CMV-seronegative. The source material was PBMCs. Here the CDR3 reads CASSLATDSPLHF. The DNA for the CDR3 is TGTGCCAGCAGCCTGGCGACAGATTCACCCCTCCACTTT. The full variable domain, in which reference TRBV14 and TRBJ1-6 provide the parts outside the CDR3, is EAGVTQFPSHSVIEKGQTVTLRCDPISGHDNLYWYRRVMGKEIKFLLHFVKESKQDESGMPNNRFLAERTGGTYSTLKVQPAELEDSGVYFCASSLATDSPLHFGNGTRLTVT.